This record concerns one TCR beta chain sequence. Its antigen is undetermined. Treatment of the sample: some 20 received Ad26.COV2.S at low or high dose, single or two shots; 5 received placebo; per-sample allocation not given. Day 63 after the first injection of vaccine or placebo was the sampling time. V shed 4 bases and J shed 2 bases, with 21 bases lying between them. Germline-derived CDR1 and CDR2 are SGDLS and YYNGEE. This CDR3 has 17 amino acids. This table comes from immunoSEQ multiplex PCR, and its TCRdb copy is limited to in-frame clones, with some not included. The repertoire includes about 330,000 clones, 90% of them detected once, and 5.5% sits in the top ten. This entry comes from a study of Ad26.COV2.S vaccination and SARS-CoV-2 variants. The overall study: Donor had been placed in the Ad26.COV2.S arm of the COV1001 trial. Intramuscular Ad26.COV2.S doses were given once or twice, 56 days apart.

Study results and caveats: Substantial breadth in spike-specific CD8+ and CD4+ T cell responses was reportedly seen after vaccination.

The sequence was collected from a person between 18 and 65 years old who received the Ad26.COV2.S COVID-19 vaccine or a placebo. The V gene is TRBV9, the J gene TRBJ2-5; tentative D call: TRBD2 (5 bases). Source: peripheral blood, taken in a trial of Ad26.COV2.S vaccine versus placebo. The CDR3 region is CASSTRSNSGWQETQYF. CDR3 coding DNA: TGTGCCAGCAGCACGCGATCGAATTCGGGGTGGCAAGAGACCCAGTACTTC. Filled out from reference TRBV9 and TRBJ2-5, the complete variable domain reads DSGVTQTPKHLITATGQRVTLRCSPRSGDLSVYWYQQSLDQGLQFLIQYYNGEERAKGNILERFSAQQFPDLHSELNLSSLELGDSALYFCASSTRSNSGWQETQYFGPGTRLLVL.